This note documents a single TCR beta chain sequence. Its specificity is not known. The sample comes from a study of radiation and T cells in renal cell carcinoma. Overall study results and limits: Compared with controls, irradiated tumors showed greater TCR clonality. Sampling covered only around 0.91 g of each tumor.

CDR1 and CDR2 (germline): KGHSH, LQKENI. Trimming took 6 bases from V and 2 from J; bases not matched to a gene: 13. The CDR3 runs to 17 residues. Data came from immunoSEQ multiplex PCR; TCRdb stores just in-frame clones and leaves some out. The table includes more than 15,000 clones, roughly 50% detected once. Regarding treatment: 15 Gy SBRT to primary tumor, nephrectomy 4 weeks later. Nephrectomy followed 15 Gy stereotactic body radiation by 4 weeks. This chain connects TRBV18 to TRBJ2-7, with 10 bases matching TRBD1. The sequencing here drew on tumor tissue, taken from a patient whose treatment included radiotherapy and nephrectomy. This clonotype was sampled from a woman aged 60-70 years with renal cell carcinoma. This chain's CDR3 is CASSPVGQGGITYEQYF. The DNA of the CDR3 is TGTGCCAGCTCCCCGGTTGGACAGGGGGGGATAACCTACGAGCAGTACTTC.